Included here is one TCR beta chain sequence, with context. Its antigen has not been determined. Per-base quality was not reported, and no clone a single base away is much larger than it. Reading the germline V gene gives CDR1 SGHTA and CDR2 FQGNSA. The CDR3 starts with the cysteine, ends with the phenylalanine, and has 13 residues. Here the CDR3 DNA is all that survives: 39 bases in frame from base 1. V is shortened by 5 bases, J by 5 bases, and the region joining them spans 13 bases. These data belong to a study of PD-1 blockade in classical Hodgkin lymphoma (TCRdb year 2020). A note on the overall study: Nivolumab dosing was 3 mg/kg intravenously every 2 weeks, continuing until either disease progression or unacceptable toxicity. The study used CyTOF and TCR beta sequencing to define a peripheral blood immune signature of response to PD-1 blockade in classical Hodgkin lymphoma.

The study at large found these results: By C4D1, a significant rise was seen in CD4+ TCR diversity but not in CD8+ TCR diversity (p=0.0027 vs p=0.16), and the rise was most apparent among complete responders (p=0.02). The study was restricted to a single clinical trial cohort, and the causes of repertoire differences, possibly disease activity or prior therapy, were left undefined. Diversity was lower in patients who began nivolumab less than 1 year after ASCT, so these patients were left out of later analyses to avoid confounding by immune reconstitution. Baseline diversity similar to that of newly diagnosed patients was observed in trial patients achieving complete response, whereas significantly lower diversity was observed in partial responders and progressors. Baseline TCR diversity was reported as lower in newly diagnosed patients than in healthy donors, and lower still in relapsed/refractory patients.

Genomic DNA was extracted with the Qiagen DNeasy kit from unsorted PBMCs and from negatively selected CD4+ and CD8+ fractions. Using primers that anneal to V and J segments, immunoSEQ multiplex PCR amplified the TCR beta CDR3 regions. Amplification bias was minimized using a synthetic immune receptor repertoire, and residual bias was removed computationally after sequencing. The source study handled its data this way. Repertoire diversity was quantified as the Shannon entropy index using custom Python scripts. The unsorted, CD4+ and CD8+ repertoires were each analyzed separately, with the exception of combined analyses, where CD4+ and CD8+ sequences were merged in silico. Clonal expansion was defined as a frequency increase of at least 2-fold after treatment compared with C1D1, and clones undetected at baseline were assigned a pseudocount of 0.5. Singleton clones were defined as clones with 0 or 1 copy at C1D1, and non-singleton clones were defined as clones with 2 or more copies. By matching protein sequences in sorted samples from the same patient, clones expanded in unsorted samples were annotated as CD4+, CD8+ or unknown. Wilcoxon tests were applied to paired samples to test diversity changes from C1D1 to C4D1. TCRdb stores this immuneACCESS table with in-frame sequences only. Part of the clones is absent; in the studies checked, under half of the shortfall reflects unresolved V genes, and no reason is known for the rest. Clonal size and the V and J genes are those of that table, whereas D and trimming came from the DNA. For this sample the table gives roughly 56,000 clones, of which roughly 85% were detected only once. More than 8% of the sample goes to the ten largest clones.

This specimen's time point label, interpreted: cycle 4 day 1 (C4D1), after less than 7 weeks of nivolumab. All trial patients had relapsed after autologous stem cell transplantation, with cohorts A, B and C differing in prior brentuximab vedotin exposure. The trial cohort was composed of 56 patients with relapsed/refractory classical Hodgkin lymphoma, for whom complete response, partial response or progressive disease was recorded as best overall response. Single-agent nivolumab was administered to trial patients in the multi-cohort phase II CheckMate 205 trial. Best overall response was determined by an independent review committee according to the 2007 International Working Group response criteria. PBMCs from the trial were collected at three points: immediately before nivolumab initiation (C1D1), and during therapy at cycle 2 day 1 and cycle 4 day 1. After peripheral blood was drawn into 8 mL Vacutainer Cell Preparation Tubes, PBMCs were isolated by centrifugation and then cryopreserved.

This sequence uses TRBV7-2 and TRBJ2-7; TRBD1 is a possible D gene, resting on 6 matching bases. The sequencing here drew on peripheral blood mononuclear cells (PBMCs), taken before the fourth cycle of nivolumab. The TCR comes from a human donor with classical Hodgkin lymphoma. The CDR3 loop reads CASSGGLGDEQYF. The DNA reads TGTGCCAGCAGCGGGGGCCTTGGGGACGAGCAGTACTTC.